This T cell receptor (beta chain) is from a study of beta chain features in type 1 diabetes. Study in general: Examined across all samples were 90 million to 130 million sorted cells. Study-wide points: The study found that naive, central memory and Treg TCRB repertoires appeared more similar in patients than in healthy donors.

TCRB transcripts that were expressed got sequenced, as all of the isolated RNA had been reverse transcribed. Using immunoSEQ multiplex PCR, the repertoire was profiled, and TCRdb retains in-frame clones only, with some absent. Of 200,000 to 250,000 clones listed, around 68% were seen once; the top ten hold 0.053%. Concerning this clone: Its specificity is not known.

The CDR3 contains 13 residues. V gave up 3 bases and J gave up 5 bases, with 10 bases separating them. Looked up from germline, CDR1 is SGDLS and CDR2 is YYNGEE. The receptor's source is a young man in good health. What was sequenced was naive CD4+ T cells from blood. The chain has TRBV9 and TRBJ2-3; D gene uncertain. CDR3 amino acids: CASSEAVRDTQYF. The CDR3 bases are TGTGCCAGCAGCGAGGCAGTCAGAGATACGCAGTATTTT.